The T cell receptor (beta chain) described here comes from a study of cytomegalovirus exposure and HLA in healthy donors. The wider study: In terms of ancestry, the Caucasian-associated cluster contained 81% of the approximately 400 genotyped donors.

Remarks on this clone: Its matching antigen is unknown.

Looked up from germline, CDR1 is SGHNT and CDR2 is YYREEE (reference sequence). The CDR3 contains 15 residues. PCR primers comprised 60 Vbeta and 13 Jbeta primers. Produced via immunoSEQ multiplex PCR; TCRdb's table is partial and in-frame only. The repertoire holds under 200,000 clones, roughly 77% seen once, with about 7.6% in the top ten. Study-level findings and limits: Indistinguishable V segments, including TRBV6-2 and TRBV6-3, were excluded. HLA-A and HLA-B allele assignments for most subjects were reportedly predicted accurately using TCR beta sequences.

This TCR derives from a woman aged 40 to 55 in good health and CMV-seropositive. The chain combines TRBV5-4 with TRBJ2-5; the match to TRBD1 covers 7 bases. The J call may be wrong; the DNA end is better matched by TRBJ2-7. Sequences were obtained from PBMCs. The CDR3 bases are TGTGCCAGCAGCTTGGTGGGGGACAGAGCCTACGAGCAGTACTTC. It encodes CASSLVGDRAYEQYF.